This TCR beta chain comes out of a study of shared clonotypes between healthy human individuals. Whole-study findings and limits: Naive subsets typically showed greater estimated richness than memory subsets.

As to this clone: Its matching antigen is unknown.

CD45RO-negative, CCR7-positively selected cells formed the naive CD8 fraction, excluding terminally differentiated effector memory CD45RA+ cells. The authors split each subset's genomic DNA evenly across several immunoSEQ plates. Produced via immunoSEQ multiplex PCR; TCRdb's table is partial and in-frame only. The data show approximately 1.9 million clones, around 93% seen once. V was cut by 5 bases and J by 5 bases, with 16 bases left in between. Germline V gene sequence: CDR1 SGHAT, CDR2 FQNNGV. The CDR3 runs 14 residues. The chain joins TRBV11-2 to TRBJ2-7, with D possibly being TRBD1 (6 bases). The sample consisted of naive CD8+ T cells from PBMCs. The TCR originated in a man aged 18-30 years in good health. Some clones in this sample may be carry-over from other donors' samples. The CDR3 loop is CASSPHRTVHEQYF. The CDR3 region has the DNA TGTGCCAGCAGCCCTCACCGGACAGTCCACGAGCAGTACTTC. Full variable domain (missing parts from reference TRBV11-2 and TRBJ2-7): EAGVAQSPRYKIIEKRQSVAFWCNPISGHATLYWYQQILGQGPKLLIQFQNNGVVDDSQLPKDRFSAERLKGVDSTLKIQPAKLEDSAVYLCASSPHRTVHEQYFGPGTRLTVT.